Below are 11 T cell receptor beta chains sequenced from a single sample in a study of cytomegalovirus exposure and HLA in healthy donors. Profiled with immunoSEQ multiplex PCR; TCRdb holds only in-frame clones, not every one. The table has 120,000 or so clones, 90% to 97% seen once. The specimen was PBMCs. The source is a man aged 18 to 35 in good health and CMV-seronegative.

A word on this clone: The same CDR3 can be traced to other DNA sequences in this sample. The V and J genes are TRBV30 and TRBJ2-1; 9 positions match TRBD1. The CDR3 extends over 15 amino acids. Germline V gene sequence: CDR1 GTSNPN, CDR2 SVGIG (reference sequence). After removal of 7 bases from V and 4 bases from J, the junction contained 11 bases not matched to a gene. CDR3 DNA sequence: TGTGCCTCCGTATACCGGGACAGGGCTTACAATGAGCAGTTCTTC. Protein product: CASVYRDRAYNEQFF.

This clone was picked up one time. This chain uses TRBV18 with TRBJ2-3; TRBD2 agrees at 13 bases. Trimming cost V 3 bases and J 4 bases; bases outside gene matches: 10. Germline CDR1 and CDR2: KGHSH and LQKENI. This CDR3 contains 18 residues. The CDR3 nucleotides read TGTGCCAGCTCACCCTACTCGGGACTAGCGGGAAGCGCAGATACGCAGTATTTT. Translating gives CASSPYSGLAGSADTQYF.

This sequence joins TRBV7-2 and TRBJ1-4; 7 bases are shared with TRBD1. The junction had 7 bases not matched to a gene; V was cut back by 1 base and J by 8 bases. Germline-derived CDR1 and CDR2 are SGHTA and FQGNSA. The CDR3 runs 15 residues. The CDR3 sequence: CASSLEGGREEKLFF. For the CDR3, the DNA is TGTGCCAGCAGCTTAGAAGGGGGCCGAGAAGAAAAACTGTTTTTT.

The J gene is TRBJ1-2, the V gene TRBV7-9; D perhaps matches TRBD1 (5 bases). Trimming took off 7 bases at V and 8 bases at J, with 14 bases between the two ends. The V gene's germline CDR1 is SEHNR and CDR2 FQNEAQ (reference sequence). The CDR3 is 12 residues long. CDR3 DNA sequence: TGTGCCAGCACCTCGGGGGAGGACGGCTACACCTTC. This codes for CASTSGEDGYTF.

The sample holds one count of this clone. J is TRBJ2-3 and V is TRBV11-3; TRBD2 agrees at 7 bases. V gave up 1 base and J gave up 14 bases; unmatched junction bases: 3. Germline CDR1 reads SGHNT; CDR2 reads YENEEA. The CDR3 is 11 amino acids. Written as DNA, the CDR3 is TGTGCCAGCAGCTTAGGGCGGGAGCGGTATTTT. Its translation: CASSLGRERYF.

The chain carries TRBV30 and TRBJ2-7; D may be TRBD1 (5 bases). Germline CDR1 is GTSNPN and CDR2 is SVGIG (reference sequence). V lost 3 bases, J lost 2 bases, and 5 bases lay in between. This CDR3 is built from 11 residues. The CDR3 spells CAWRTAYEQYF. In DNA form, the CDR3 reads TGTGCCTGGAGGACAGCCTACGAGCAGTACTTC.

This chain links TRBV28 with TRBJ1-2, with TRBD1 matching over 8 bases. The V and J ends lost 11 bases and 1 base, in that order; junction bases with no gene match: 6. Germline loops: CDR1 MDHEN, CDR2 SYDVKM. CDR3 length: 13 residues. For the CDR3, the DNA is TGTGCCGGAGAACAGGGGGATAACTATGGCTACACCTTC. Protein: CAGEQGDNYGYTF.

The chain employs TRBV7-2 and TRBJ2-1; 14 bases align to TRBD2. Germline values: CDR1 SGHTA, CDR2 FQGNSA. With V trimmed by 5 bases and J by 3 bases, 12 bases remained unmatched. The CDR3 extends over 19 amino acids. The DNA of the CDR3 is TGTGCCAGCAGCCCGGGGAGACTAGCGGGAGGGTATAGCTACAATGAGCAGTTCTTC. Protein product: CASSPGRLAGGYSYNEQFF.

Only one count was recorded for this clone. This rearrangement joins TRBV28 to TRBJ1-2; TRBD1 agrees at 8 bases. Germline V gene data show CDR1 as MDHEN and CDR2 as SYDVKM. The CDR3 spans 16 residues. Trimming cost V 5 bases and J 0 bases; bases outside gene matches: 8. The CDR3 nucleotides read TGTGCCAGCAGTCCTAGGGACAGGCTCTCTAACTATGGCTACACCTTC. Its protein is CASSPRDRLSNYGYTF.

The chain uses TRBV29-1 and TRBJ1-2, with TRBD1 as a possible D gene (6 bases). CDR1 is SQVTM and CDR2 is ANQGSEA in the germline V gene. V shed 6 bases and J shed 5 bases, with 19 bases lying between them. The CDR3 contains 14 residues. The CDR3 DNA is TGCAGCGTCAAGACCGGGACACAGCCTTATGGCTACACCTTC. Protein: CSVKTGTQPYGYTF.

The chain recombines TRBV9 with TRBJ1-2, with TRBD1 matching 7 bases. J lost 8 bases, V lost 4 bases, and 11 bases had no gene match. Germline V lookup: CDR1 SGDLS, CDR2 YYNGEE. The CDR3 is 14 amino acids. This CDR3 is CASSPSTGDWGYTF. The CDR3 region has the DNA TGTGCCAGCAGCCCATCAACAGGGGATTGGGGCTACACCTTC.